The 2 T cell receptor beta chains in this list originate from one sample, sequenced in a study of cytomegalovirus exposure and HLA in healthy donors. 60 Vbeta and 13 Jbeta primers were used in PCR. Clones were read by immunoSEQ multiplex PCR, and TCRdb kept only the in-frame ones, dropping some. The sample holds 180,000 or so clones, roughly 80% seen once. The specimen was PBMCs. These TCRs come from a female donor in good health and CMV-seronegative.

V is TRBV7-9 and J is TRBJ2-1; D is ambiguous. Trimming removed 5 bases from V and 10 bases from J, with 9 bases in between. There are 11 residues in the CDR3. CDR1 SEHNR and CDR2 FQNEAQ come from the germline V gene (reference sequence). CDR3 in amino acids: CASSNPGEQFF. CDR3 sequence (DNA): TGTGCCAGCAGCAACCCCGGGGAGCAGTTCTTC.

The chain combines TRBV5-4 with TRBJ1-1; no definite D call. The ends were cut back, 0 bases at V and 1 base at J, with 10 bases in the middle. CDR3 length: 15 amino acids. Per germline, CDR1 SGHNT and CDR2 YYREEE (reference sequence). The CDR3 sequence: CASSLATGRNTEAFF. In nucleotides, the CDR3 is TGTGCCAGCAGCTTGGCTACGGGAAGGAACACTGAAGCTTTCTTT.